The 12 T cell receptor beta chains below were found in one sample sequenced in a study of identical twins. TCRdb recomputed calls from the 5' RACE reads with MiXCR, one row per CDR3 protein. Counted here are a few hundred thousand distinct CDR3 sequences, 9% to 15% occurring once; the ten biggest clones make up about 7%. These data also formed part of another study, on yellow fever vaccine responses in identical twins.

Sequencing was done on a sample of CD8+ T cells sorted from blood. The receptors shown here come from a woman between 18 and 30 years old in good health.

This chain connects TRBV20-1 to TRBJ2-2, with TRBD2 identical over 8 bases. There are 15 residues in the CDR3. In germline, CDR1 is DFQATT, CDR2 SNEGSKA (reference sequence). CDR3: CRGAGQREYTGELFF. The CDR3 DNA reads as TGCAGGGGAGCCGGGCAGCGGGAGTACACCGGGGAGCTGTTTTTT.

V usage is TRBV20-1 and J usage is TRBJ2-1; TRBD2 matches at 11 bases. With V trimmed by 2 bases and J by 4 bases, 10 bases remained unmatched. This CDR3 comprises 17 residues. Looked up from germline, CDR1 is DFQATT and CDR2 is SNEGSKA (reference sequence). DNA for the CDR3: TGCAGTGCTAGATTAGCGGGGGGGCAAATAGGATACAATGAGCAGTTCTTC. It is translated as CSARLAGGQIGYNEQFF.

This clonotype occurred a few times. In DNA, the CDR3 is TGTGCCAGCAGCTTAGCGGGCCGGGGGAATGAGCAGTTCTTC. Encoded protein: CASSLAGRGNEQFF. The rearrangement joins TRBV7-9 to TRBJ2-1, with TRBD2 as a possible D gene (6 bases). The CDR3 is 14 residues long. Germline V gene data show CDR1 as SEHNR and CDR2 as FQNEAQ (reference sequence). V lost 0 bases and J lost 7, with 10 bases in between.

The J gene is TRBJ1-1, the V gene TRBV29-1, with D perhaps TRBD1 (6 bases). The CDR3 has 12 residues. V was pared by 3 bases and J by 7 bases, with 12 bases between. Germline-derived CDR1 and CDR2 are SQVTM and ANQGSEA. The CDR3 region is CSVEGTYGEAFF. As DNA, the CDR3 is TGCAGCGTTGAGGGGACATACGGTGAAGCTTTCTTT.

V is TRBV5-1 and J is TRBJ2-1; weak D call: TRBD2 (7 bases). V was pared by 1 base and J by 1 base, with 15 bases between. The germline V gene encodes CDR1 SGHRS and CDR2 YFSETQ. This CDR3 spans 17 amino acids. The chain's CDR3 is CASSLLGAGASYNEQFF. In nucleotides, the CDR3 is TGCGCCAGCAGCTTGTTGGGGGCGGGGGCTTCCTACAATGAGCAGTTCTTC.

To note about this clonotype: An end of the junction does not agree with germline; a read error may underlie this. The chain employs TRBV6-1 and TRBJ1-1; D gene uncertain. Germline V CDR1 and CDR2: MNHNS, SASEGT. The CDR3 runs 11 residues. The CDR3 loop is CASSRSTEALF. CDR3 coding DNA: TGTGCCAGCAGTCGGAGCACTGAAGCTCTCTTT.

This clonotype has just a few counts. DNA for the CDR3: TGCAGTGGCTCCGGGACGGCGACTAACTATGGCTACACCTTC. Its protein product is CSGSGTATNYGYTF. The chain combines TRBV20-1 with TRBJ1-2, with D maybe TRBD1 (5 bases). Germline V gene sequence: CDR1 DFQATT, CDR2 SNEGSKA (reference sequence). The V and J ends lost 7 bases and 0 bases respectively, with 15 bases between them. The CDR3 runs to 14 residues.

This clonotype was counted between two and nine times. This chain uses TRBV7-6 with TRBJ2-5, with a possible D match to TRBD2 (5 bases). This CDR3 region has 15 residues. CDR1 SGHVS and CDR2 FNYEAQ come from the germline V gene. V was trimmed by 5 bases and J by 9 bases, leaving 22 bases between them. The CDR3 DNA reads as TGTGCCAGCAGCCTTGGTCTAGCTCCCTTGAATGCCCAGTACTTC. This sequence encodes CASSLGLAPLNAQYF.

On this clonotype itself: It is likely a read error, because the conserved phenylalanine at the end of the CDR3 is missing. V gene TRBV28 combines with J gene TRBJ2-7; the D gene is possibly TRBD1 (5 bases). Germline lookup yields CDR1 MDHEN and CDR2 SYDVKM. This CDR3 region has 13 residues. V was pared by 8 bases and J by 3 bases, with 14 bases between. CDR3 region: CASRLGDHYEQYL. In DNA, the CDR3 is TGTGCCAGCCGCTTAGGGGATCACTACGAGCAGTACTTA.

V gene TRBV4-1 combines with J gene TRBJ1-6; D not certain. There are 15 residues in the CDR3. Germline V gives CDR1 MGHRA, CDR2 YSYEKL. V dropped 1 base and J dropped 5 bases, with 9 bases sitting between them. The CDR3 region is CASSQGETNNSPLHF. CDR3 nucleotides: TGCGCCAGCAGCCAAGGCGAGACAAATAATTCACCCCTCCACTTT.

This clonotype was observed at least ten times. The V and J genes are TRBV5-8 and TRBJ2-2, with D hard to call. Germline V gives CDR1 SGHTS, CDR2 YDEGEE. CDR3 length: 12 amino acids. V lost 4 bases, J lost 4 bases, and 5 bases lay in between. The CDR3 reads CASSRVTGELFF. The CDR3 DNA reads as TGTGCCAGCAGCCGCGTCACCGGGGAGCTGTTTTTT.

The chain recombines TRBV6-4 with TRBJ2-2; no definite D call. V was clipped by 2 bases and J by 7 bases, with 8 bases between them. The CDR3 totals 13 residues. CDR1 and CDR2 (germline): MRHNA, SNTAGT. The CDR3: CASSDRDGGELFF. In nucleotides, the CDR3 is TGTGCCAGCAGTGACAGGGATGGCGGGGAGCTGTTTTTT.